This T cell receptor (beta chain) was captured in a study of T-cell reconstitution after alpha-beta-depleted transplantation in children. Study results and caveats: Most T-cell counts and diversity one year after the transplant came from T cells that were newly produced.

CDR3 length: 11 residues. Germline V gene lookup returns CDR1 GTSNPN and CDR2 SVGIG (reference sequence). The V end lost 4 bases, the J end lost 9 bases, and 9 bases lay between the germline ends. Preparation of the TCRbeta library used unique molecular identifiers. TCRdb recomputed calls from the PCR reads with MiXCR, one row per CDR3 protein. The data contain over 200,000 distinct CDR3 sequences, roughly a tenth of them singletons. At least ten counts were recorded for this clonotype. Its target is not known. The rearrangement links TRBV30 to TRBJ1-4, with D possibly matching TRBD1 (5 bases). This clonotype was obtained from a child in the first two years of life with acute myeloid leukemia, due to receive a stem cell transplant. The sequencing here drew on PBMCs, taken before TCRalphabeta/CD19-depleted stem cell transplant. CDR3 residues: CAWMKGQKLFF. In DNA, the CDR3 is TGTGCCTGGATGAAGGGGCAAAAACTGTTTTTT.